The present T cell receptor (beta chain) was sequenced within a study of OX40 agonist ivuxolimab in advanced cancers. Looking at the study overall: Patients received ivuxolimab, an intravenous treatment, every 2 weeks at 0.01 to 10 mg/kg. Cohort: 82.7% men, mean age 60, aged about 23 to 80.

This clone has just a few counts. Its antigen is not identified. Study observations and caveats: CD8+ T cells averaged more expanded clones than CD4+.

Only in-frame clones appear in the TCRdb table, and some are missing; sequencing was by immunoSEQ multiplex PCR. This table holds more than 65,000 clones, around 88% found once. V dropped 5 bases and J dropped 15; count of bases not matched to a gene: 12. Germline assignment: CDR1 MNHEY and CDR2 SVGAGI. The CDR3 extends over 14 amino acids. The receptor comes from an adult with an advanced solid tumor such as melanoma, head and neck, liver or kidney cancer. The chain uses TRBV6-5 and TRBJ1-6, with TRBD1 matching over 8 bases. The specimen was CD4+ or CD8+ T cells sorted from blood, collected in a trial of the OX40 agonist ivuxolimab. CDR3 protein: CASSAGRTGNDLHF. CDR3 sequence (DNA): TGTGCCAGCAGTGCCGGGCGGACAGGGAACGACCTCCACTTT.